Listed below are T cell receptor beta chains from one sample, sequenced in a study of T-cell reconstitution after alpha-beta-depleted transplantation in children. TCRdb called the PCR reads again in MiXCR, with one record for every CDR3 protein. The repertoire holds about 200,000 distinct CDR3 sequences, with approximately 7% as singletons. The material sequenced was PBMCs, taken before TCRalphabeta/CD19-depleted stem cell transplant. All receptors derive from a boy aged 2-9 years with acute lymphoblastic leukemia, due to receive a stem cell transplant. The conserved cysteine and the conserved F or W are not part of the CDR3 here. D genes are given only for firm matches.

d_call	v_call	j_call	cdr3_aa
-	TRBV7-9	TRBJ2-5	ASSLNRPTRETQY
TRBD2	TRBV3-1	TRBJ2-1	ASSQVTELAGGFNEQF
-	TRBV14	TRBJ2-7	ASSQFQTDEQY
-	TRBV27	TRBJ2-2	ASSPRGGSGGELF
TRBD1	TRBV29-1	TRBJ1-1	SVAPALGQVEAF
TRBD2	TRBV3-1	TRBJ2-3	ASSLKRGRVTDTQY
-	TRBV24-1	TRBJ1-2	ATQGGYT
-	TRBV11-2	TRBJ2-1	ASSPGGPNNEQF
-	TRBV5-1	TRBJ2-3	ASGKLDQDTQY
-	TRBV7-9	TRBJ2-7	ASSLDPEQY
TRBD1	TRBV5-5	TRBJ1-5	ASSQTGLLNQPQH
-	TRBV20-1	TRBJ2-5	SASEGLGAGTQY
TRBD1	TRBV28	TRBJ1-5	ASSLIAGGNSNQPQH
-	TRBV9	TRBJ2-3	ASTPDGVSQY
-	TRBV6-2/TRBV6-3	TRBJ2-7	ASSYSGGGYYEQY
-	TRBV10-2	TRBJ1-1	ASSEPGTRVLEAF
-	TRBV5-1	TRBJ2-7	ASRTDSYEQY
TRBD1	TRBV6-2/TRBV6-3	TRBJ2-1	ASLGQPNEQF
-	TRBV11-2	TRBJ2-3	ASSLDRPGRGVRDTQY
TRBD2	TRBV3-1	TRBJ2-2	ASSKPGLVSLGLPGELF
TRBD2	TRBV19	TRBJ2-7	ASSTAGGPKQY
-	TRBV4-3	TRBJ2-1	ASSQGSGRSTYNEQF
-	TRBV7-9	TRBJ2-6	ASSFPSLGANVLT
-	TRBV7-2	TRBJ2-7	ASSINREQY
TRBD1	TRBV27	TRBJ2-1	ASSLGTGVNEQF
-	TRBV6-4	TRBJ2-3	ASSDGAPSTDTQY
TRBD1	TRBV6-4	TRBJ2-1	ASSGDSLTKEQF
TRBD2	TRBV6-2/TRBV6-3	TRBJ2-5	ASSTEYTTGTSGMNQETQY
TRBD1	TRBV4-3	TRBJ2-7	ASSQRDRVNEQY
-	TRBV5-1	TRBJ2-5	ASSLLPGAETQY
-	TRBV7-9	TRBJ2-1	ASSLGQKYNEQF
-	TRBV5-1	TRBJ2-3	ASSWSVGFTDTQY
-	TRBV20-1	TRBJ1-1	SARSGITEAF
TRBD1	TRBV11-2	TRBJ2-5	ASSLSQGATAKETQY
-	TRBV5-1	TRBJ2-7	ASSSRVKAGFAYEQY
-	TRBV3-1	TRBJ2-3	ASSQDVGSTDTQY
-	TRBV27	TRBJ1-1	ASKGRGADTEAF
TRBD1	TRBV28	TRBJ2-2	ASSSGTGGTLNTGELF
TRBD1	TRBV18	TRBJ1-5	ASSGTDSNQPQH
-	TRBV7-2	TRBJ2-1	ASSFTLALGNEQF
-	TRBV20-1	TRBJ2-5	SASPGRNQDTQY
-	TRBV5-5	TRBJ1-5	ASSPSQGSNQPQH
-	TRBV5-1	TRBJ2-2	ASSLPAGNTGELF
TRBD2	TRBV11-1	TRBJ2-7	ASSNLGLAGEQHYEQY
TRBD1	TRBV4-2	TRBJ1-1	ASSLKKLDRVSEAF
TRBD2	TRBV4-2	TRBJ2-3	ASSQPGGDTQY
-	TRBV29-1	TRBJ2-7	SVEDPEGYEQY
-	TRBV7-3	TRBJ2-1	ASSLRGQGLLNEQF
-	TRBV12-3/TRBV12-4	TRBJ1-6	ASSFGSSSYNSPLH
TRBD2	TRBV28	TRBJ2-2	ASSFGGRGTGELF
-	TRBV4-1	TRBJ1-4	ASSQPRGRKEKLF
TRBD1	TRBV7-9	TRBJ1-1	ASNLGQGWTEAF
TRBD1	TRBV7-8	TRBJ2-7	ASSPAGTGYSVEQY